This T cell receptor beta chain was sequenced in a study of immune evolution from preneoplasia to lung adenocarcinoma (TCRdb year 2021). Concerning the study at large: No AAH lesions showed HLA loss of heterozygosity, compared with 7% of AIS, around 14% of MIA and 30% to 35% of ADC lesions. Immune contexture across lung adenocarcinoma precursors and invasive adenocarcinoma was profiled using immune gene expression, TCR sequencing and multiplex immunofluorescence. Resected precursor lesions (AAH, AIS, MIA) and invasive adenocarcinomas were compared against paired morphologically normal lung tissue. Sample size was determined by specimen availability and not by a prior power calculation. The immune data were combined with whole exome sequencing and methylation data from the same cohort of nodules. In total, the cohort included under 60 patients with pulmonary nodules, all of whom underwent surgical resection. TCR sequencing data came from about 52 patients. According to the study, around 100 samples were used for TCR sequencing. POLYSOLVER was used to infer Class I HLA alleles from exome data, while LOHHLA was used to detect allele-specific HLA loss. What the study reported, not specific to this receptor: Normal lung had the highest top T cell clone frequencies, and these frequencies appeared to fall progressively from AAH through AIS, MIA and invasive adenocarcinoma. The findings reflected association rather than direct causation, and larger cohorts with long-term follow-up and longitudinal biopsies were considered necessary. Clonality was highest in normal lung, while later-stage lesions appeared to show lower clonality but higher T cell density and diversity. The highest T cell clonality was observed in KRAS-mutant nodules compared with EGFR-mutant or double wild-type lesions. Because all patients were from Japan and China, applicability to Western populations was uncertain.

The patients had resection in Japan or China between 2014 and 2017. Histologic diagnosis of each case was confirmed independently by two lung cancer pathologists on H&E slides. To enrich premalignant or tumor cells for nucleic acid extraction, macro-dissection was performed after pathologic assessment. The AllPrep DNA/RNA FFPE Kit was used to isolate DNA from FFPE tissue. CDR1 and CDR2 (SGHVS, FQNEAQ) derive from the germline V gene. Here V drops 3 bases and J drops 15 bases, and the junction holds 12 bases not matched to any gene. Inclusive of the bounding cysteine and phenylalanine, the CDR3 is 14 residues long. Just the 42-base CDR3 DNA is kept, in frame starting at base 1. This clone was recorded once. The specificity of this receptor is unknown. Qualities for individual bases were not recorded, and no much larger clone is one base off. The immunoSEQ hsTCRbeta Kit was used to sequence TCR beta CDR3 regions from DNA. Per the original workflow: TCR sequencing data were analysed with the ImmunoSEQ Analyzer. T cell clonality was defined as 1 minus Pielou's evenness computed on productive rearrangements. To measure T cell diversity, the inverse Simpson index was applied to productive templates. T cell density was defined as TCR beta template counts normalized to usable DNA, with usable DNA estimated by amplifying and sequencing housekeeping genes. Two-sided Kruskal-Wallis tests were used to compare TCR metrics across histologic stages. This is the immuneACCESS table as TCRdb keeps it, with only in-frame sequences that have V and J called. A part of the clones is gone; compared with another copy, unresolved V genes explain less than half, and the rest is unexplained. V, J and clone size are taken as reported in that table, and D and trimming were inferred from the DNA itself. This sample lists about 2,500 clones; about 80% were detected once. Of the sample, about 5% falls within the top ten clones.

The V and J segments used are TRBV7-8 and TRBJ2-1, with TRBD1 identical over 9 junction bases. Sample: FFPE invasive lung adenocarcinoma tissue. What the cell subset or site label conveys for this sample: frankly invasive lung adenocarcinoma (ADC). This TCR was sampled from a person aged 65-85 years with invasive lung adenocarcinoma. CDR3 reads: CASSFGQGRASGFF. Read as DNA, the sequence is TGTGCCAGCAGCTTTGGACAGGGGCGCGCGTCGGGGTTCTTC.